The 31 T cell receptor beta chains reported below all come from one sample, sequenced in a study of cytomegalovirus exposure and HLA in healthy donors. PCR was performed using 60 Vbeta and 13 Jbeta primers. Libraries were prepared by immunoSEQ multiplex PCR; TCRdb keeps only in-frame clonotypes and omits some of them. Here the sample table reports about 170,000 clones. The specimen was PBMCs. The receptors derive from a young woman in good health and CMV-seropositive.

The CDR3 here is CASRQGGTGEKLFF. The CDR3 nucleotides are TGTGCCAGCAGACAAGGTGGAACAGGCGAAAAACTGTTTTTT. The rearrangement uses TRBV6-5 and TRBJ1-4; a possible D gene is TRBD1 (5 bases). The CDR3 runs 14 residues. The V gene's germline CDR1 is MNHEY and CDR2 SVGAGI. Trimming stripped 6 bases from V and 8 bases from J, with 16 bases between.

The V gene is TRBV9, the J gene TRBJ2-5, with 8 bases aligning to TRBD1. The end of the DNA fits TRBJ2-7 better, so the J call may be wrong. Germline V lookup: CDR1 SGDLS, CDR2 YYNGEE. This CDR3 contains 16 residues. DNA of the CDR3: TGTGCCAGCAGCCGGAGAGAACAGGGGGGACCCTACGAGCAGTACTTC. This sequence encodes CASSRREQGGPYEQYF.

The chain has TRBV6-5 and TRBJ2-5, with 7 bases matching TRBD2. The better agreement between TRBJ2-7 and the DNA end casts doubt on the J call. This CDR3 is 14 amino acids long. The V gene's germline CDR1 is MNHEY and CDR2 SVGAGI. The CDR3 coding sequence is TGTGCCAGCAGTGCCGATCGGGAGGCCTACGAGCAGTACTTC. This translates into CASSADREAYEQYF.

The chain links TRBV7-3 to TRBJ2-2; the match to TRBD2 covers 15 bases. The CDR3 sequence is 18 residues long. The V and J ends lost 1 base and 4 bases, in that order; junction bases with no gene match: 4. Germline V CDR1 and CDR2: SGHTA, FQGTGA. The CDR3 spells CASSLKGLAGGSTGELFF. The CDR3, as DNA: TGTGCCAGCAGCTTAAAGGGACTAGCGGGGGGATCCACCGGGGAGCTGTTTTTT.

The chain carries TRBV5-1 and TRBJ2-1, with D maybe TRBD2 (6 bases). V was cut by 2 bases and J by 8 bases, with 14 bases left in between. This CDR3 region has 14 residues. CDR1 and CDR2 from the germline V gene are SGHRS and YFSETQ. The CDR3 here is CASSLGRNEYEQFF. DNA of the CDR3: TGCGCCAGCAGCTTAGGGAGGAATGAGTATGAGCAGTTCTTC.

V gene TRBV7-8 combines with J gene TRBJ1-1, with a tentative D call TRBD1 (6 bases). CDR3 length: 17 amino acids. Germline CDR1 SGHVS, CDR2 FQNEAQ. Trimming removed 4 bases at V and 4 bases at J, with 22 bases between. CDR3 residues: CASSSSAHRARGTEAFF. CDR3 coding DNA: TGTGCCAGCAGCTCCAGCGCCCACAGGGCCAGGGGCACTGAAGCTTTCTTT.

The chain links TRBV19 to TRBJ2-2; tentative D call: TRBD1 (5 bases). The CDR3 loop spans 12 amino acids. Looked up from germline, CDR1 is LNHDA and CDR2 is SQIVND (reference sequence). Trimming pared 10 bases from V and 4 bases from J, leaving 10 bases between. CDR3 protein: CATQGVTGELFF. CDR3 DNA: TGTGCCACTCAAGGGGTCACCGGGGAGCTGTTTTTT.

The genes are TRBV5-1 and TRBJ2-5; TRBD2 agrees at 11 bases. With 2 bases clipped from V and 5 bases from J, the junction kept 14 bases outside the gene matches. CDR1 SGHRS and CDR2 YFSETQ come from the germline V gene. The CDR3 spans 18 residues. The CDR3 coding sequence is TGCGCCAGCAGCTTACTTTTAATTAGACTAGCGGGAATGGAGACCCAGTACTTC. Encoded protein: CASSLLLIRLAGMETQYF.

V usage is TRBV5-1 and J usage is TRBJ2-3, with D perhaps TRBD1 (6 bases). The length of the CDR3 is 17 residues. V lost 0 bases and J 1 base, leaving 15 bases between the germline ends. CDR1 SGHRS and CDR2 YFSETQ come from the germline V gene. The CDR3 loop is CASSLGQGMFGTDTQYF. DNA for the CDR3: TGCGCCAGCAGCTTGGGGCAGGGGATGTTTGGCACAGATACGCAGTATTTT.

The CDR3 loop reads CASSQLAGGMNEQYF. CDR3 nucleotides: TGTGCCAGCAGCCAACTAGCGGGAGGGATGAACGAGCAGTACTTC. This chain links TRBV4-2 with TRBJ2-7, with TRBD2 matching 12 bases. The germline gives CDR1 LGHNA, CDR2 YNFKEQ. Germline trimming cut 2 bases from V and 5 bases from J; bases unmatched to any gene: 4. The CDR3 is made up of 15 amino acids.

This rearrangement joins TRBV30 to TRBJ1-3; 8 bases are a match to TRBD1. The length of the CDR3 is 15 residues. The V gene's germline CDR1 is GTSNPN and CDR2 SVGIG (reference sequence). V lost 3 bases to trimming and J lost 2 bases; unmatched junction nucleotides: 6. CDR3 nucleotide sequence: TGTGCCTGGAGCCTCACAGGGGGTCCTGGAAACACCATATATTTT. Amino acid sequence: CAWSLTGGPGNTIYF.

This chain uses TRBV9 with TRBJ2-7, with 8 bases that match TRBD2. The junction had 8 bases not matched to a gene; V was cut back by 6 bases and J by 3 bases. The CDR3 is 14 residues long. The germline V gene has CDR1 SGDLS and CDR2 YYNGEE. CDR3 in amino acids: CASTRGEGGYEQYF. The CDR3 region has the DNA TGTGCCAGCACGCGGGGGGAGGGGGGCTACGAGCAGTACTTC.

Of note for this clone: One end of the junction is discordant with germline, which a read error may explain. The V call is TRBV7-7, the J call TRBJ2-2; D gene ambiguous. The germline V gene encodes CDR1 SSHAT and CDR2 FNYEAQ (reference sequence). The CDR3 sequence is 12 residues long. The CDR3 loop reads CASSLNKGELFF. CDR3 bases: TGTGCTAGCAGCTTAAACAAGGGGGAGCTGTTTTTT. The full variable domain, in which reference TRBV7-7 and TRBJ2-2 provide the parts outside the CDR3, is GAGVSQSPRYKVTKRGQDVTLRCDPISSHATLYWYQQALGQGPEFLTYFNYEAQPDKSGLPSDRFSAERPEGSISTLTIQRTEQRDSAMYRCASSLNKGELFFGEGSRLTVL.

This chain uses TRBV11-2 with TRBJ1-1; TRBD1 is a possible D gene (6 bases). CDR3 length: 14 residues. The germline V gene encodes CDR1 SGHAT and CDR2 FQNNGV. Trimming removed 1 base from V and 6 bases from J, with 12 bases in between. CDR3 in amino acids: CASSLVGGGPEAFF. The CDR3 DNA sequence: TGTGCCAGCAGCTTAGTAGGGGGGGGCCCTGAAGCTTTCTTT.

This sequence joins TRBV6-6 and TRBJ2-3; perhaps TRBD2 as D (5 bases). The CDR3 has 13 residues. The germline V gene has CDR1 MNHNY and CDR2 SVGAGI (reference sequence). The ends were cut back, 2 bases at V and 3 bases at J, with 6 bases in the middle. CDR3 region: CASSYPGTDTQYF. CDR3 in DNA: TGTGCCAGCAGTTACCCGGGGACAGATACGCAGTATTTT.

The V call is TRBV9, the J call TRBJ2-1; D may be TRBD2 (5 bases). There are 12 residues in the CDR3. V lost 4 bases to trimming and J lost 9 bases, with 11 bases between them. The germline V gene has CDR1 SGDLS and CDR2 YYNGEE. The CDR3 protein is CASSNLEGEQFF. As DNA, the CDR3 is TGTGCCAGCAGCAACCTCGAGGGTGAGCAGTTCTTC. Full variable domain (rest looked up from reference TRBV9 and TRBJ2-1): DSGVTQTPKHLITATGQRVTLRCSPRSGDLSVYWYQQSLDQGLQFLIQYYNGEERAKGNILERFSAQQFPDLHSELNLSSLELGDSALYFCASSNLEGEQFFGPGTRLTVL.

In DNA, the CDR3 is TGTGCCTGGAGTGTACAGCGGGAAAAACTGTTTTTT. It codes for CAWSVQREKLFF. The chain joins TRBV30 to TRBJ1-4; D gene unclear. Trimming pared 0 bases from V and 8 bases from J, leaving 7 bases between. The CDR3 runs 12 residues. Germline values: CDR1 GTSNPN, CDR2 SVGIG (reference sequence).

The chain is built from TRBV5-1 and TRBJ2-1; 7 bases are a match to TRBD1. The junction had 6 bases not matched to a gene; V was cut back by 4 bases and J by 5 bases. The CDR3 loop spans 14 amino acids. CDR1 is SGHRS, CDR2 YFSETQ, per germline. CDR3 residues: CASSEATGNNEQFF. The CDR3 DNA reads as TGCGCCAGCAGCGAGGCGACAGGGAACAATGAGCAGTTCTTC.

The chain carries TRBV4-2 and TRBJ2-1, with TRBD2 matching over 13 bases. The J segment lost 0 bases and the V segment lost 4 bases, leaving 9 bases of the junction unmatched. The CDR3 sequence is 19 residues long. Germline lookup yields CDR1 LGHNA and CDR2 YNFKEQ. CDR3 DNA: TGTGCCAGCAGCCTCATGACTAGCGGGGGGTCGAGCTCCTACAATGAGCAGTTCTTC. Residues: CASSLMTSGGSSSYNEQFF.

The V and J genes are TRBV7-9 and TRBJ2-7; 9 bases line up with TRBD1. J was trimmed by 5 bases and V by 4 bases; bases with no gene match: 3. CDR1 and CDR2 from the germline V gene are SEHNR and FQNEAQ (reference sequence). This CDR3 contains 13 residues. CDR3 residues: CASSSTGGDEQYF. CDR3 in DNA: TGTGCCAGCAGCTCTACAGGGGGCGACGAGCAGTACTTC.

Worth noting for this clone: The same CDR3 is also encoded by other DNA sequences in this sample. This sequence joins TRBV7-2 and TRBJ2-5; a possible D gene is TRBD2 (6 bases). The CDR3 loop spans 14 amino acids. V shed 5 bases and J shed 4 bases, with 14 bases lying between them. CDR1 is SGHTA and CDR2 is FQGNSA in the germline V gene. The CDR3 DNA follows: TGTGCCAGCAGCCCAACGGGAGTTTCAGAGACCCAGTACTTC. It codes for CASSPTGVSETQYF.

The V call is TRBV15, the J call TRBJ1-2, with D perhaps matching TRBD1 (6 bases). The V gene lost 8 bases and the J gene lost 3 bases, with 22 bases spanning the gap. The CDR3 has 16 amino acids. Per the germline V gene, CDR1 is LNHNV and CDR2 is YYDKDF (reference sequence). The CDR3 DNA reads as TGTGCCACCCGGGAGGTCAGGGGTGTCCAGGACTATGGCTACACCTTC. Protein: CATREVRGVQDYGYTF.

The J gene is TRBJ1-4, the V gene TRBV27, with D unclear. V dropped 5 bases and J dropped 5 bases, with 18 bases sitting between them. Germline CDR1 is MNHEY and CDR2 is SMNVEV (reference sequence). The CDR3 has 16 residues. The CDR3 protein is CASSPRGLHFNEKLFF. The CDR3 region has the DNA TGTGCCAGCAGTCCTAGAGGTCTCCACTTCAATGAAAAACTGTTTTTT. The full variable domain, its missing parts supplied by reference TRBV27 and TRBJ1-4, is EAQVTQNPRYLITVTGKKLTVTCSQNMNHEYMSWYRQDPGLGLRQIYYSMNVEVTDKGDVPEGYKVSRKEKRNFPLILESPSPNQTSLYFCASSPRGLHFNEKLFFGSGTQLSVL.

The J gene is TRBJ1-1, the V gene TRBV12-5, with a possible D match to TRBD1 (6 bases). CDR1 is LGHNT, CDR2 FRNRAP, per germline. Between the trimmed V and J ends, which lost 5 bases and 0 bases, there was a span of 16 bases. The CDR3 consists of 16 residues. The CDR3 coding sequence is TGTGCTAGTGGTGCCCGGTGGGCAGGGGTGAACACTGAAGCTTTCTTT. This codes for CASGARWAGVNTEAFF.

V is TRBV7-2 and J is TRBJ2-5; tentative D call: TRBD2 (6 bases). This CDR3 has 15 residues. V was shortened by 1 base and J by 7 bases, with 16 bases between the two germline ends. The germline V gene encodes CDR1 SGHTA and CDR2 FQGNSA. The CDR3 nucleotides read TGTGCCAGCAGCTTAGAGGTCGGGGGATTCGGGACCCAGTACTTC. Translated: CASSLEVGGFGTQYF.

Note on this clone: This sample also contains other DNA sequences that code for the same CDR3. This sequence joins TRBV5-6 and TRBJ1-1; 7 bases align to TRBD1. The CDR3 has 16 residues. Germline CDR1 is SGHDT and CDR2 is YYEEEE. V gave up 0 bases and J gave up 0 bases; unmatched junction bases: 5. For the CDR3, the DNA is TGTGCCAGCAGCTTGGACAGGGGAACCATGAACACTGAAGCTTTCTTT. The encoded protein is CASSLDRGTMNTEAFF.

This chain uses TRBV6-1 with TRBJ2-5; 7 bases agree with TRBD1. CDR1 is MNHNS and CDR2 is SASEGT in the germline V gene. The J segment lost 7 bases and the V segment lost 2 bases, leaving 7 bases of the junction unmatched. The CDR3 contains 14 residues. CDR3 DNA sequence: TGTGCCAGCAGTGAATGGGGACAGTGGATGACCCAGTACTTC. This sequence encodes CASSEWGQWMTQYF.

The genes are TRBV28 and TRBJ1-3; a possible D gene is TRBD1 (5 bases). Deletions cut 3 bases from V and 0 bases from J, with 9 bases between. The CDR3 loop spans 15 amino acids. Germline CDR1 and CDR2: MDHEN and SYDVKM. The CDR3 region is CASSFQGGSGNTIYF. The CDR3 DNA reads as TGTGCCAGCAGTTTTCAGGGCGGCTCTGGAAACACCATATATTTT.

The DNA of the CDR3 is TGTGCCAGCAGCCTGATGAGGGTGCGAAAACTGTTTTTT. Translated, it gives CASSLMRVRKLFF. This chain links TRBV5-6 with TRBJ1-4; D is unclear. The germline V gene encodes CDR1 SGHDT and CDR2 YYEEEE. This CDR3 has 13 residues. Between the trimmed V and J ends, which lost 4 bases and 10 bases, there was a span of 14 bases. Filled out from reference TRBV5-6 and TRBJ1-4, the complete variable domain reads DAGVTQSPTHLIKTRGQQVTLRCSPKSGHDTVSWYQQALGQGPQFIFQYYEEEERQRGNFPDRFSGHQFPNYSSELNVNALLLGDSALYLCASSLMRVRKLFFGSGTQLSVL.

The CDR3 spells CASSLAGDGNTIYF. CDR3 in DNA: TGCGCCAGCAGCTTGGCAGGGGACGGAAACACCATATATTTT. V is TRBV5-1 and J is TRBJ1-3, with D possibly matching TRBD1 (6 bases). Germline CDR1 reads SGHRS; CDR2 reads YFSETQ. The V and J ends lost 0 bases and 4 bases respectively, with 8 bases between them. This CDR3 region has 14 residues.

The CDR3: CASRNEGVSSNQPQHF. The DNA for the CDR3 is TGTGCCAGTAGAAACGAGGGAGTCAGCAGCAATCAGCCCCAGCATTTT. V and J are TRBV19 and TRBJ1-5; no firm D call. Germline CDR1 reads LNHDA; CDR2 reads SQIVND (reference sequence). This CDR3 spans 16 amino acids. The V and J ends lost 6 bases and 1 base respectively, with 16 bases between them.